What follows are 10 T cell receptor beta chains derived from one specimen sequenced in a study of human T cells and chemical hapten exposure. One entry per CDR3 protein results from TCRdb running MiXCR on the RACE reads. The data contain about 380,000 distinct CDR3 sequences, roughly 5% of them singletons. The time point was: patch test 1, 2 weeks after DPC sensitization. Treatment meaning: therapeutic diphenylcyclopropenone sensitization with weekly scalp DPC. Source: whole blood, taken in connection with sensitization to the hapten diphenylcyclopropenone (DPC). All receptors derive from a woman between 50 and 59 years old with alopecia areata. Some clones in this sample may be carry-over from other donors' samples.

This clonotype has just a few counts. The V call is TRBV7-9, the J call TRBJ1-2; the match to TRBD1 covers 9 bases. The CDR3 consists of 14 residues. The germline gives CDR1 SEHNR, CDR2 FQNEAQ (reference sequence). The V segment lost 5 bases and the J segment 8 bases; nucleotides outside the gene matches: 9. CDR3 loop: CASSPRTGDEGYTF. CDR3 coding DNA: TGTGCCAGCAGCCCGAGGACAGGGGATGAAGGCTACACCTTC.

This clonotype has ten or more counts. The CDR3 loop reads CASSSGTGDNYGYTF. CDR3 nucleotides: TGTGCCAGCAGCTCCGGGACAGGGGATAACTATGGCTACACCTTC. The rearrangement links TRBV5-6 to TRBJ1-2; 10 bases are shared with TRBD1. The CDR3 has 15 amino acids. Germline V gene lookup returns CDR1 SGHDT and CDR2 YYEEEE. V lost 3 bases to trimming and J lost 1 base; unmatched junction nucleotides: 3.

This clonotype was seen a few times. The V call is TRBV20-1, the J call TRBJ1-1; D is undetermined. Germline CDR1 is DFQATT and CDR2 is SNEGSKA (reference sequence). Trimming shortened V by 2 bases and J by 0 bases, and 13 bases separated the two germline ends. This CDR3 has 15 residues. The CDR3 region has the DNA TGCAGTGCTAGATGGAGGGAGGGATTGAACACTGAAGCTTTCTTT. This gives the protein CSARWREGLNTEAFF.

This clonotype was recorded many times. This chain joins TRBV4-3 and TRBJ1-1; D remains unclear. The CDR3 loop spans 15 amino acids. V was shortened by 0 bases and J by 4 bases, with 12 bases between the two germline ends. The germline V gene has CDR1 LGHNA and CDR2 YSLEER. The CDR3 DNA reads TGCGCCAGCAGCCAAGATCTGGCTCAGATCACTGAAGCTTTCTTT. Its translation: CASSQDLAQITEAFF.

The genes are TRBV15 and TRBJ1-5, with TRBD1 matching 9 bases. Germline assignment: CDR1 LNHNV and CDR2 YYDKDF (reference sequence). Germline trimming cut 3 bases from V and 0 bases from J; bases unmatched to any gene: 6. The CDR3 is 17 residues long. The CDR3 DNA sequence: TGTGCCACCAGCAGGGACAGGGGCCCTTATAGCAATCAGCCCCAGCATTTT. Its translation is CATSRDRGPYSNQPQHF.

This clonotype was seen many times. The rearrangement joins TRBV7-2 to TRBJ1-2; D is possibly TRBD1 (5 bases). The CDR3 contains 14 residues. V shed 3 bases and J shed 4 bases, with 12 bases lying between them. Germline V CDR1 and CDR2: SGHTA, FQGNSA. This chain's CDR3 is CASSFSAGPYGYTF. DNA for the CDR3: TGTGCCAGCAGCTTTTCGGCAGGGCCCTATGGCTACACCTTC.

This clonotype has at least ten counts. This chain connects TRBV24-1 to TRBJ1-5; D remains unclear. The CDR3 sequence is 10 residues long. V was trimmed by 3 bases and J by 7 bases, leaving 0 bases between them. CDR1 and CDR2 from the germline V gene are KGHDR and SFDVKD. CDR3 nucleotides: TGTGCCACCAGTGATCAGCCCCAGCATTTT. Translated: CATSDQPQHF.

The chain carries TRBV7-9 and TRBJ2-1; 12 bases line up with TRBD2. V trimming: 3 bases; J trimming: 8 bases; junction bases outside the gene matches: 14. This CDR3 comprises 18 residues. Per germline, CDR1 SEHNR and CDR2 FQNEAQ (reference sequence). Here the CDR3 reads CASSLVRFELAGGHEQFF. The CDR3 coding sequence is TGTGCCAGCAGCTTGGTGCGTTTTGAACTAGCGGGAGGCCATGAGCAGTTCTTC.

The chain combines TRBV30 with TRBJ1-1; maybe TRBD1 (6 bases). This CDR3 region has 15 residues. Trimming pared 0 bases from V and 0 bases from J, leaving 11 bases between. In germline, CDR1 is GTSNPN, CDR2 SVGIG (reference sequence). The CDR3 DNA reads as TGTGCCTGGAGTGTAGGGGGTACGGTGAACACTGAAGCTTTCTTT. Translated, it gives CAWSVGGTVNTEAFF.

This clonotype was observed a single time. The V call is TRBV20-1, the J call TRBJ1-1, with D perhaps matching TRBD1 (6 bases). The CDR3 has 14 residues. V was clipped by 3 bases and J by 3 bases, with 14 bases between them. The germline V gene encodes CDR1 DFQATT and CDR2 SNEGSKA (reference sequence). CDR3 DNA: TGCAGTGCTAGTTTAGGTACAGGGCACACTGAAGCTTTCTTT. This encodes CSASLGTGHTEAFF.